This T cell receptor beta chain was sequenced during a study of CD8 T cells in Susac syndrome. The CDR3 contains 20 residues. Germline CDR1 MGHRA, CDR2 YSYEKL. J lost 6 bases, V lost 0 bases, and 17 bases had no gene match. Points on this clonotype: Its antigen is not identified.

Random hexamers were used to reverse transcribe roughly 0.45 to 1 ug of RNA. TCRdb called the immunoSEQ multiplex PCR reads again in MiXCR, with one record for every CDR3 protein. There are approximately 230,000 distinct CDR3 sequences in the sample; 93% occur only once, and 0.055% to 0.075% lies in the top ten. Overall study results and limits: It was acknowledged by the study that relatively few individuals were included in its TCR sequencing and HLA analysis.

The specimen sequenced was CD4+ T cells from PBMCs. The origin of this receptor is a human donor with multiple sclerosis. This chain connects TRBV4-1 to TRBJ2-1; 10 nucleotides align to TRBD2. The DNA for the CDR3 is TGCGCCAGCAGCCAAGATAGGGGGACTAGCGTCATCGCCCTAAGCAATGAGCAGTTCTTC. Translating gives CASSQDRGTSVIALSNEQFF.